This T cell receptor beta chain comes out of a study of shared clonotypes between healthy human individuals. Only in-frame clones appear in the TCRdb table, and some are missing; sequencing was by immunoSEQ multiplex PCR. This sample carries about 2.2 million clones, 93% of them seen once, and the ten largest clones take about 1.6%. CD45RO-negative, CCR7-selected cells formed the naive CD8 fraction, which excluded terminally differentiated effector memory CD45RA+ cells. Germline V gives CDR1 MNHEY, CDR2 SVGAGI. This CDR3 region has 14 residues. Trimming left V 6 bases short and J 2 bases short, with 13 bases between.

The sample comprised naive CD8+ T cells from PBMCs. The receptor comes from a man between 18 and 29 years old in good health. Some clones in this sample may be carry-over from other donors' samples. This sequence joins TRBV6-5 and TRBJ1-1; D gene uncertain. The CDR3 is CASSPTVGNTEAFF. Written as DNA, the CDR3 is TGTGCCAGCAGCCCTACCGTGGGAAACACTGAAGCTTTCTTT.